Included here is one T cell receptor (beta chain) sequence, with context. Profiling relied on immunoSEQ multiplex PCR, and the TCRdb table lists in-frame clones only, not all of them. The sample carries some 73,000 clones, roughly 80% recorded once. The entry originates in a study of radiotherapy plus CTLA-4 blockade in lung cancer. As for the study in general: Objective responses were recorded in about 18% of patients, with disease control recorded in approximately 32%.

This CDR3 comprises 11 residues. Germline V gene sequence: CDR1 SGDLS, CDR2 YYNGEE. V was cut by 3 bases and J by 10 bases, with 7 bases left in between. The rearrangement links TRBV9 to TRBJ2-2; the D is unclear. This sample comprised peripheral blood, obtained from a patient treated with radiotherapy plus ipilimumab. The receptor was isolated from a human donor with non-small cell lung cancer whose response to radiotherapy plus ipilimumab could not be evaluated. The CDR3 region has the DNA TGTGCCAGCAGCGCTAGAGAGGAGCTGTTTTTT. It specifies CASSAREELFF.